This section outlines one T cell receptor (beta chain) sequence together with its context. This clonotype has a count of ten or more. Its antigen has not been determined. The sample holds no much larger clone one base away, and base qualities are not on file. The treatment or condition label corresponds to: live attenuated yellow fever vaccine strain. A standard Ficoll-Paque protocol was used to isolate PBMCs from peripheral blood. Dynabeads CD4 and CD8 positive selection kits were used to isolate the CD4 and CD8 T-cell fractions. TriZol was used to extract RNA from bulk PBMCs, CD4 and CD8 fractions, and dextramer-positive and dextramer-negative fractions. TCR cDNA was synthesized by 5'RACE template switching, through which a universal primer site and unique molecular identifiers were introduced. Priming of cDNA synthesis was performed from both the TCR alpha and TCR beta constant segments. Library amplification used two PCR steps, and the second PCR step added sample barcodes and sequencing adapters. Sequencing of the libraries was done on either Illumina HiSeq 2500 (2x100 bp) or NovaSeq (2x150 bp). In the original analysis: MIGEC handled demultiplexing of reads and collapsing into UMI consensus sequences, while MiXCR performed V(D)J alignment. Vaccine-responding clonotypes were identified with edgeR using replicate PBMC samples, with FDR below 0.01 and a log2 fold change above 5 up to day 15 being required. Each bulk clonotype received a CD4 or CD8 identity based on whether the sequenced CD4 or CD8 repertoire contained that clonotype at higher abundance. In TCRdb, the public reads were trimmed at Q25 with fastp and aligned with MiXCR, with productive beta chains retained. Duplicate CDR3 protein sequences are folded into a single record with the most common DNA and genes. The V and J calls reflect TCRdb's pipeline rather than the authors' work. The sample profile shows more than 95,000 distinct CDR3 sequences; 6% to 8% of them were found once. In total, the top ten clones hold nearly 2.5% of the sample.

The data are from a study of T cells after yellow fever vaccination (dated by TCRdb to the late 2010s). Looking at the study overall: The SMART-Seq v4 Ultra Low Input RNA kit was used to prepare libraries from fractions with low cell numbers. To follow T-cell clones before and after both primary and booster YFV17D yellow fever vaccination, bulk TCR alpha and beta repertoires underwent longitudinal sequencing. The cohort comprised two healthy male donors, one aged 18 to 30 and one aged 30 to 39 years. Blood was drawn at multiple timepoints before and after primary and secondary immunization, with bulk PBMC replicates and cell subsets isolated. The full study reports these points: A small fraction of clonotypes showed up in both the CD4 and CD8 compartments, probably as a result of convergent recombination. Most clones expanded after primary vaccination were re-detected after the booster (almost 98% of CD4 and about nine tenths of CD8), suggesting broad memory maintenance. Because only a couple of donors were included in the study, the extent to which the findings can be generalized is limited. Because abundant contaminating clonotypes from the bulk population could be contained in FACS-sorted repertoires, computational filtering was required. The secondary T-cell response was weaker than the primary response but faster, peaking on day 5 instead of day 15.

Germline trimming: 3 bases from V, 3 bases from J; junction bases outside gene matches: 5. Reading from cysteine to phenylalanine, the CDR3 counts 16 amino acids. Of all the DNA, just the CDR3 is kept, 48 bases in frame from base 1. The germline V gene (reference sequence) supplies CDR1 SGHNT and CDR2 YYREEE. In this chain, TRBV5-4 is recombined with TRBJ2-2, with 10 middle bases fitting TRBD2. The specimen was CD4+ T cells sorted from PBMCs, collected approximately 11 days after the first yellow fever vaccination. The receptor comes from a young man who received the YFV17D yellow fever vaccine. The nucleotides are TGTGCCAGCAGCTCCAGACTAGCGGGCCACACCGGGGAGCTGTTTTTT. It specifies CASSSRLAGHTGELFF.